Following are 9 T cell receptor beta chains from one sample sequenced in a study of yellow fever vaccine responses in identical twins. TCRdb recomputed calls from the RT-PCR reads with MiXCR, one row per CDR3 protein. The repertoire has 30,000 to 40,000 distinct CDR3 sequences, 45% to 65% of them found once; the top ten carry around 5%. The material was T cells from blood (PBMCs), unsorted or a sorted subset (not recorded which), obtained before or after yellow fever vaccination (not recorded which). The receptors derive from a woman aged 18 to 35 who received the yellow fever vaccine.

Only a few counts were recorded for this clonotype. This chain uses TRBV23-1 with TRBJ2-7, with 7 bases fitting TRBD1. TRBV23-1 has ORF status, its function being uncertain. The J segment lost 2 bases and the V segment lost 2 bases, leaving 9 bases of the junction unmatched. CDR3 length: 16 residues. The CDR3 region has the DNA TGCGCCAGCAGTCAAGTTACCGGGACAGACACCTACGAGCAGTACTTC. Translating gives CASSQVTGTDTYEQYF.

The chain joins TRBV2 to TRBJ2-7, with 11 bases aligning to TRBD2. The trim removed 4 bases at V and 4 bases at J, leaving 3 bases unmatched. The CDR3 is 14 residues long. Germline V gene lookup returns CDR1 SNHLY and CDR2 FYNNEI. The CDR3 nucleotides read TGTGCCAGCAGTGTAACTAGCGGGAGATACGAGCAGTACTTC. It encodes CASSVTSGRYEQYF.

The gene calls are TRBV11-3 and TRBJ2-2; D gene unclear. This CDR3 has 13 amino acids. In germline, CDR1 is SGHNT, CDR2 YENEEA. V lost 1 base to trimming and J lost 5 bases, with 5 bases between them. The CDR3 protein is CASSLVSTGELFF. CDR3 nucleotides: TGTGCCAGCAGCTTAGTTAGTACCGGGGAGCTGTTTTTT.

The V gene is TRBV20-1, the J gene TRBJ2-3; D is perhaps TRBD2 (5 bases). Trimming pared 7 bases from V and 3 bases from J, leaving 11 bases between. The germline gives CDR1 DFQATT, CDR2 SNEGSKA (reference sequence). The CDR3 loop spans 12 amino acids. CDR3 loop: CSVRGSTDTQYF. In nucleotides, the CDR3 is TGCAGTGTACGGGGATCGACAGATACGCAGTATTTT.

A single count supports this clonotype. The chain has TRBV18 and TRBJ2-1; D uncertain. The CDR3 totals 16 residues. V was trimmed by 7 bases and J by 0 bases, leaving 16 bases between them. CDR1 and CDR2 (germline): KGHSH, LQKENI. The CDR3 region is CASYHGAISSYNEQFF. In DNA form, the CDR3 reads TGTGCCAGCTACCACGGCGCCATAAGCTCCTACAATGAGCAGTTCTTC.

As DNA, the CDR3 is TGTGCCAGTAGCCCAAGGGGTGACTATGGCTACACCTTC. This gives the protein CASSPRGDYGYTF. The rearrangement links TRBV19 to TRBJ1-2, with D possibly matching TRBD1 (5 bases). V lost 6 bases to trimming and J lost 3 bases, with 11 bases between them. The CDR3 totals 13 residues. Germline CDR1 LNHDA, CDR2 SQIVND (reference sequence).

The gene calls are TRBV25-1 and TRBJ2-1; 8 bases agree with TRBD2. Germline V lookup: CDR1 MGHDK, CDR2 SYGVNS. Trimming removed 6 bases from V and 7 bases from J; junction bases left unmatched: 11. CDR3 size: 15 residues. For the CDR3, the DNA is TGTGCCAGCAGGACCGGGACTAGGGGAATAAATGAGCAGTTCTTC. Protein product: CASRTGTRGINEQFF.

About this clonotype: An end of the junction differs from the germline gene, which may be a read error. V usage is TRBV2 and J usage is TRBJ2-1; D remains unclear. This CDR3 has 16 residues. Per the germline V gene, CDR1 is SNHLY and CDR2 is FYNNEI. CDR3 nucleotides: TGTGCCGGCAGTGATTCTTCGGAGCACCCCGCCAATGAGCAGTTCTTC. Its translation: CAGSDSSEHPANEQFF.

This clonotype was seen just once. The V gene is TRBV4-1, the J gene TRBJ1-6; possibly TRBD1 for D (5 bases). This CDR3 is built from 16 residues. Germline V CDR1 and CDR2: MGHRA, YSYEKL. Trimming shortened V by 1 base and J by 10 bases, and 17 bases separated the two germline ends. The CDR3 DNA reads as TGCGCCAGCAGCCAAGTAAAGGGCAGGGTAGACTCACCCCTCCACTTT. Amino acids: CASSQVKGRVDSPLHF.